The 26 T cell receptor beta chains in this list originate from one sample, sequenced in a study of blood T cell repertoires in COVID-19. Clones were read by immunoSEQ multiplex PCR, and TCRdb kept only the in-frame ones, dropping some. Here the sample spans about 140,000 clones, about nine tenths being singletons. Sequencing was done on a sample of peripheral blood. The receptors derive from a man aged 50-59 years with active or convalescent COVID-19.

The chain combines TRBV20-1 with TRBJ2-5; maybe TRBD1 (5 bases). The CDR3 loop spans 13 amino acids. V was pared by 3 bases and J by 2 bases, with 10 bases between. Per the germline V gene, CDR1 is DFQATT and CDR2 is SNEGSKA (reference sequence). In nucleotides, the CDR3 is TGCAGTGCTAGTAGACAGCCACAAGAGACCCAGTACTTC. It is translated as CSASRQPQETQYF.

The chain joins TRBV2 to TRBJ2-3; possibly TRBD2 for D (5 bases). The CDR3 runs 16 residues. The germline gives CDR1 SNHLY, CDR2 FYNNEI. V was shortened by 6 bases and J by 3 bases, with 19 bases between the two germline ends. The CDR3 loop is CASRPGAPGVTDTQYF. CDR3 bases: TGTGCCAGCAGGCCTGGAGCGCCCGGGGTGACAGATACGCAGTATTTT.

The chain combines TRBV2 with TRBJ2-1; D gene ambiguous. The V gene lost 6 bases and the J gene lost 6 bases, with 12 bases spanning the gap. The CDR3 is 13 amino acids. CDR1 is SNHLY, CDR2 FYNNEI, per germline. Here the CDR3 DNA reads TGTGCCAGCAGGGCCCCCGGAGCCAATGAGCAGTTCTTC. It specifies CASRAPGANEQFF.

The rearrangement uses TRBV11-2 and TRBJ2-2; 10 nucleotides match TRBD2. V lost 2 bases to trimming and J lost 0 bases; unmatched junction nucleotides: 3. The CDR3 extends over 17 amino acids. Looked up from germline, CDR1 is SGHAT and CDR2 is FQNNGV. The CDR3 bases are TGTGCCAGCAGCTTAAGTCTAGCGGGAGCGAACACCGGGGAGCTGTTTTTT. It specifies CASSLSLAGANTGELFF.

The chain couples TRBV11-2 to TRBJ2-7; 11 bases match TRBD2. The J segment lost 2 bases and the V segment lost 3 bases, leaving 3 bases of the junction unmatched. CDR3 size: 15 residues. From germline, CDR1 is SGHAT and CDR2 FQNNGV. The CDR3: CASSFRLAGPYEQYF. The CDR3 nucleotides are TGTGCCAGCAGCTTTCGACTAGCGGGACCCTACGAGCAGTACTTC.

V and J are TRBV3-1 (or the pseudogene TRBV3-2) and TRBJ2-7; weak D call: TRBD2 (5 bases). Germline CDR1 and CDR2: LGHDT and YNNKEL (reference sequence). The CDR3 sequence is 12 residues long. V was trimmed by 4 bases and J by 5 bases, leaving 9 bases between them. The CDR3 loop is CASSPGADEQYF. The CDR3 DNA reads as TGTGCCAGCAGCCCCGGAGCGGACGAGCAGTACTTC.

The chain carries TRBV10-3 and TRBJ2-1; 11 nucleotides agree with TRBD2. The V and J ends lost 3 bases and 4 bases, in that order; junction bases with no gene match: 5. Germline values: CDR1 ENHRY, CDR2 SYGVKD. The CDR3 length is 16 residues. The DNA for the CDR3 is TGTGCCATCAGTGATCCGGGACTAGCGGTATACAATGAGCAGTTCTTC. Its translation is CAISDPGLAVYNEQFF.

J is TRBJ1-2 and V is TRBV14; D remains ambiguous. Germline V gives CDR1 SGHDN, CDR2 FVKESK. V shed 4 bases and J shed 2 bases, with 8 bases lying between them. The CDR3 spans 13 residues. The CDR3 DNA is TGTGCCAGCAGCCCCCAGAGGAACTATGGCTACACCTTC. Its protein product is CASSPQRNYGYTF.

The chain employs TRBV7-8 and TRBJ1-1; D not resolved. Trimming cost V 4 bases and J 10 bases, with 22 bases left between them. This CDR3 contains 15 residues. Germline V CDR1 and CDR2: SGHVS, FQNEAQ. Here the CDR3 reads CASSSLPLVTEVAFF. CDR3 in DNA: TGTGCCAGCAGCTCCCTCCCACTTGTCACTGAAGTAGCTTTCTTT.

The chain combines TRBV7-3 with TRBJ2-5, with D perhaps TRBD2 (5 bases). The CDR3 contains 15 residues. Deletions cut 5 bases from V and 4 bases from J, with 17 bases between. Germline V gene sequence: CDR1 SGHTA, CDR2 FQGTGA. This CDR3 is CASSRSPGRGETQYF. The CDR3 DNA sequence: TGTGCCAGCAGCCGAAGTCCGGGTCGGGGAGAGACCCAGTACTTC. Full variable domain (rest looked up from reference TRBV7-3 and TRBJ2-5): GAGVSQTPSNKVTEKGKYVELRCDPISGHTALYWYRQSLGQGPEFLIYFQGTGAADDSGLPNDRFFAVRPEGSVSTLKIQRTERGDSAVYLCASSRSPGRGETQYFGPGTRLLVL.

The CDR3 here is CASSRKAGGMTQETQYF. CDR3 in DNA: TGTGCCAGTAGTAGGAAAGCAGGGGGAATGACCCAAGAGACCCAGTACTTC. The chain joins TRBV19 to TRBJ2-5; 7 bases align to TRBD1. The CDR3 runs 17 residues. Trimming removed 4 bases from V and 1 base from J; junction bases left unmatched: 12. Germline V gene sequence: CDR1 LNHDA, CDR2 SQIVND (reference sequence). Complete variable domain (other parts from reference TRBV19 and TRBJ2-5): DGGITQSPKYLFRKEGQNVTLSCEQNLNHDAMYWYRQDPGQGLRLIYYSQIVNDFQKGDIAEGYSVSREKKESFPLTVTSAQKNPTAFYLCASSRKAGGMTQETQYFGPGTRLLVL.

J is TRBJ1-2 and V is TRBV10-3; no clear D. V was pared by 3 bases and J by 5 bases, with 10 bases between. Germline lookup yields CDR1 ENHRY and CDR2 SYGVKD. The CDR3 extends over 13 amino acids. The CDR3 sequence is CAISERPEYGYTF. In DNA, the CDR3 is TGTGCCATCAGTGAACGGCCGGAGTATGGCTACACCTTC.

The rearrangement uses TRBV4-3 and TRBJ2-7, with TRBD2 matching 8 bases. The junction had 5 bases not matched to a gene; V was cut back by 0 bases and J by 1 base. This CDR3 region has 16 residues. Germline assignment: CDR1 LGHNA and CDR2 YSLEER. DNA for the CDR3: TGCGCCAGCAGCCAAGAGCCCACGGGAGGGTCCTACGAGCAGTACTTC. It specifies CASSQEPTGGSYEQYF.

The chain has TRBV7-2 and TRBJ2-1; D possibly corresponds to TRBD1 (5 bases). The CDR3 runs to 15 residues. Per the germline V gene, CDR1 is SGHTA and CDR2 is FQGNSA. Trimming pared 5 bases from V and 4 bases from J, leaving 15 bases between. CDR3 amino acids: CASSLGVSGYNEQFF. The CDR3 DNA is TGTGCCAGCAGCCTAGGGGTCTCAGGATACAATGAGCAGTTCTTC.

The rearrangement uses TRBV9 and TRBJ1-1; 8 bases match TRBD1. The CDR3 extends over 17 amino acids. Trimming removed 4 bases from V and 0 bases from J; junction bases left unmatched: 11. The germline V gene has CDR1 SGDLS and CDR2 YYNGEE. CDR3 DNA sequence: TGTGCCAGCAGCCCCTTCAGGTCAGGGGGCCTGAACACTGAAGCTTTCTTT. Translating gives CASSPFRSGGLNTEAFF.

V gene TRBV19 combines with J gene TRBJ1-1, with D possibly TRBD1 on 6 matching bases. Per the germline V gene, CDR1 is LNHDA and CDR2 is SQIVND (reference sequence). This CDR3 spans 14 amino acids. V was cut by 3 bases and J by 5 bases, with 13 bases left in between. The CDR3 sequence is CASSISAGVTEAFF. CDR3 nucleotides: TGTGCCAGTAGTATTTCGGCAGGGGTTACTGAAGCTTTCTTT.

V gene TRBV28 combines with J gene TRBJ1-1; D unresolved. The CDR3 is made up of 16 amino acids. Germline loops: CDR1 MDHEN, CDR2 SYDVKM. Trimming pared 6 bases from V and 0 bases from J, leaving 17 bases between. The CDR3 nucleotides are TGTGCCAGCAGCCGCGCGGGCTCTGGAATGAACACTGAAGCTTTCTTT. Translation: CASSRAGSGMNTEAFF.

This chain connects TRBV7-9 to TRBJ1-4, with a weak D call TRBD1 (5 bases). Trimming left V 3 bases short and J 3 bases short, with 8 bases between. This CDR3 is 14 amino acids long. Looked up from germline, CDR1 is SEHNR and CDR2 is FQNEAQ (reference sequence). As DNA, the CDR3 is TGTGCCAGCAGCTTTTTGGGGCCTAATGAAAAACTGTTTTTT. Translation gives CASSFLGPNEKLFF.

The table lists this clone with a count of one. The genes are TRBV7-9 and TRBJ2-1; no reliable D call. The CDR3 covers 15 residues. V lost 4 bases to trimming and J lost 9 bases, with 19 bases between them. The germline gives CDR1 SEHNR, CDR2 FQNEAQ (reference sequence). The CDR3 region is CASSSMAPQFGEQFF. In DNA, the CDR3 is TGTGCCAGCAGCTCCATGGCCCCCCAGTTTGGTGAGCAGTTCTTC.

The chain employs TRBV5-1 and TRBJ2-5; 12 bases map to TRBD2. The CDR3 spans 16 residues. The V segment lost 4 bases and the J segment 5 bases; nucleotides outside the gene matches: 9. Germline CDR1 SGHRS, CDR2 YFSETQ. The CDR3 here is CASSPSGLAGPETQYF. CDR3 DNA sequence: TGCGCCAGCAGCCCAAGTGGACTAGCGGGACCGGAGACCCAGTACTTC.

V gene TRBV10-3 combines with J gene TRBJ1-2, with TRBD1 matching 9 bases. J gave up 4 bases and V 2 bases, and 8 bases lay outside the gene matches. The CDR3 consists of 16 residues. Germline V lookup: CDR1 ENHRY, CDR2 SYGVKD. This chain's CDR3 is CAISEGLRDRAYGYTF. CDR3 sequence (DNA): TGTGCCATCAGTGAGGGCCTAAGGGACAGGGCCTATGGCTACACCTTC.

The rearrangement joins TRBV18 to TRBJ2-2; perhaps TRBD2 as D (6 bases). There are 15 residues in the CDR3. The germline V gene encodes CDR1 KGHSH and CDR2 LQKENI. Trimming shortened V by 2 bases and J by 3 bases, and 10 bases separated the two germline ends. The chain's CDR3 is CASSPTSRYTGELFF. The CDR3 DNA reads as TGTGCCAGCTCACCAACTAGCAGATACACCGGGGAGCTGTTTTTT.

The CDR3 nucleotides read TGTGCCAGCAGCCAAGTTCGACAGGGGGAGACCCAGTACTTC. Translation: CASSQVRQGETQYF. This chain uses TRBV3-1 (or the pseudogene TRBV3-2) with TRBJ2-5; TRBD1 matches at 8 bases. Germline assignment: CDR1 LGHDT and CDR2 YNNKEL (reference sequence). V was clipped by 1 base and J by 5 bases; unmatched bases: 3. There are 14 residues in the CDR3.

CDR3 DNA sequence: TGTGCCAGCAGCAGGGGTCGGAACACTGAAGCTTTCTTT. Protein: CASSRGRNTEAFF. This rearrangement joins TRBV2 to TRBJ1-1, with a weak D call TRBD1 (6 bases). Germline values: CDR1 SNHLY, CDR2 FYNNEI. The CDR3 length is 13 residues. Trimming took off 6 bases at V and 1 base at J, with 9 bases between the two ends. The whole variable domain, filled in from reference TRBV2 and TRBJ1-1, reads EPEVTQTPSHQVTQMGQEVILRCVPISNHLYFYWYRQILGQKVEFLVSFYNNEISEKSEIFDDQFSVERPDGSNFTLKIRSTKLEDSAMYFCASSRGRNTEAFFGQGTRLTVV.

The chain links TRBV2 to TRBJ2-5, with 7 bases matching TRBD2. Germline values: CDR1 SNHLY, CDR2 FYNNEI. This CDR3 spans 14 amino acids. V was pared by 7 bases and J by 5 bases, with 10 bases of the junction left unmatched. The CDR3 is CASIPTSASETQYF. CDR3 coding DNA: TGTGCCAGCATTCCAACTAGCGCATCGGAGACCCAGTACTTC. Variable domain in full (rest from reference TRBV2 and TRBJ2-5): EPEVTQTPSHQVTQMGQEVILRCVPISNHLYFYWYRQILGQKVEFLVSFYNNEISEKSEIFDDQFSVERPDGSNFTLKIRSTKLEDSAMYFCASIPTSASETQYFGPGTRLLVL.

The CDR3 coding sequence is TGTGCCAGCAGCTTGGCGACAGCCCCTACCATGAACACTGAAGCTTTCTTT. Amino acid sequence: CASSLATAPTMNTEAFF. The gene calls are TRBV5-6 and TRBJ1-1, with a possible D match to TRBD1 (5 bases). Per the germline V gene, CDR1 is SGHDT and CDR2 is YYEEEE. This CDR3 is built from 17 residues. V shed 0 bases and J shed 0 bases, with 15 bases lying between them.